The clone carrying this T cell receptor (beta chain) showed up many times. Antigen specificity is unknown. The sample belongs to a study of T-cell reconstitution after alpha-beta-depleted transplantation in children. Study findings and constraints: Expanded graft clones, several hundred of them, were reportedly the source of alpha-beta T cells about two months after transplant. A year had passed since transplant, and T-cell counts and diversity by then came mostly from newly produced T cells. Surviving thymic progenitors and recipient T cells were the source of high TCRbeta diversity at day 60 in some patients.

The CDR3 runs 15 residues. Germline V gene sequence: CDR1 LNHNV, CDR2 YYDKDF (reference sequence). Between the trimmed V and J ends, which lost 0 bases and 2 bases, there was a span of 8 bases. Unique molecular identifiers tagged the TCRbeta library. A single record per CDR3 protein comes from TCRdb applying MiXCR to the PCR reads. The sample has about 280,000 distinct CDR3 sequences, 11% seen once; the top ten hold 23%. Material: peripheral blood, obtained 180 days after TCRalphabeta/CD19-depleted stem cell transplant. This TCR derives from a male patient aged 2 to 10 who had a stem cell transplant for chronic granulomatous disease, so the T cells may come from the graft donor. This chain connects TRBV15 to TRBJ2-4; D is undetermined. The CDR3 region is CATSRDKETKNIQYF. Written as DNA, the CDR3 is TGTGCCACCAGCAGAGATAAGGAGACCAAAAACATTCAGTACTTC.